The T cell receptor (beta chain) under discussion was sequenced for a study of patients and donors after allogeneic stem cell transplantation. MiXCR, applied by TCRdb to the RT-PCR reads, yields one record per CDR3 protein. The sample yields approximately 150,000 distinct CDR3 sequences, about 36% seen once. The CDR3 spans 15 residues. The germline V gene encodes CDR1 SQVTM and CDR2 ANQGSEA. V was trimmed by 1 base and J by 2 bases, leaving 14 bases between them. This clonotype has a handful of counts. Sequenced: blood, either unsorted or a sorted T cell fraction (not recorded which). The genes are TRBV29-1 and TRBJ2-5, with D tentatively TRBD1 or TRBD2 (6 bases each). The receptor was isolated from a human donor who was either an allogeneic HSCT recipient or a stem cell or donor lymphocyte infusion donor (not recorded which). It is not recorded whose cells these are; they may come from a transplant donor. CDR3 region: CSVEVTGAYQETQYF. CDR3 in DNA: TGCAGCGTTGAAGTAACGGGGGCATATCAAGAGACCCAGTACTTC.